Listed here is a single TCR beta chain. Its antigen remains unidentified. This specimen belongs to a study of shared clonotypes between healthy human individuals. Study information: With ages of 18 to 49, the donors were two women and a few men.

Germline assignment: CDR1 KGHSH and CDR2 LQKENI. Trimming left V 3 bases short and J 0 bases short, with 10 bases between. This CDR3 has 15 amino acids. Findings of the study overall: The study found roughly 5% of naive CD4 clonotypes shared across a few donors. Generally, naive subsets came out with larger estimated richness than memory subsets.

Data came from immunoSEQ multiplex PCR; TCRdb stores just in-frame clones and leaves some out. The data show over 1.5 million clones, with 98% seen just once and about 0.45% held by the top ten. J is TRBJ2-3 and V is TRBV18; D is undetermined. This clonotype was obtained from a man aged 25-40 years in good health. The sequenced sample was naive CD4+ T cells sorted from blood. Subset specified: CD45RA+ positively selected. CDR3 coding DNA: TGTGCCAGCTCACCCTCGGCGGCTAGCACAGATACGCAGTATTTT. Translation gives CASSPSAASTDTQYF.